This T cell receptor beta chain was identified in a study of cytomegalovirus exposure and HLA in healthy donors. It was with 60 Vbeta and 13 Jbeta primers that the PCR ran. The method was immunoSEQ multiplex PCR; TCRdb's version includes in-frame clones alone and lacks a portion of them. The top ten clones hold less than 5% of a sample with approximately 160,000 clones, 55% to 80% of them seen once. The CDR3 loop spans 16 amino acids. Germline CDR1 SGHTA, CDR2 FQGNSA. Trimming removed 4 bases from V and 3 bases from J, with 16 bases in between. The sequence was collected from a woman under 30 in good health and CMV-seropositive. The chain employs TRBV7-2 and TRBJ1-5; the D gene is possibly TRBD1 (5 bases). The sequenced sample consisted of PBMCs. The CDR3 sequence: CASSSTATEPNQPQHF. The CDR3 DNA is TGTGCCAGCAGCTCAACCGCGACAGAGCCCAATCAGCCCCAGCATTTT.